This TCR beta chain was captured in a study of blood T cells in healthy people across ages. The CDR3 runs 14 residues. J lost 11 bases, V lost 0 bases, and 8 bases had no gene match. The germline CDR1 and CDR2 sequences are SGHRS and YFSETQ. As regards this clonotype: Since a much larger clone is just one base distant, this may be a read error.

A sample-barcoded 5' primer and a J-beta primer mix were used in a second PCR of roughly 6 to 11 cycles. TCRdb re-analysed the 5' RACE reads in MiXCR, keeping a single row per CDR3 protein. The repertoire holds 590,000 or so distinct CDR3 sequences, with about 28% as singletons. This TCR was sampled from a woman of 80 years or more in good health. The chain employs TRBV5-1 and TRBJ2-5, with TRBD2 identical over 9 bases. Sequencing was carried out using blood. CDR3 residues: CASSLGLAENEQYF. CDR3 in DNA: TGCGCCAGCAGCTTGGGACTAGCGGAGAATGAGCAGTACTTC.